The clone carrying this T cell receptor (beta chain) has a count of ten or more. The data originate from a study of T cells in Graves' hyperthyroidism and ophthalmopathy. Amplification of TCR beta CDR3 regions was performed using RNA transcripts as template. The primer set for the first-round RT-PCR of the TCR CDR3 was HTBI. One entry per CDR3 protein results from TCRdb running MiXCR on the multiplex PCR reads. The table lists about 740,000 distinct CDR3 sequences, about 15% of them singletons, with roughly a tenth in the top ten. Trimming took off 5 bases at V and 3 bases at J, with 11 bases between the two ends. Germline CDR1 is MDHEN and CDR2 is SYDVKM. The CDR3 extends over 13 amino acids.

What was sequenced was blood. The clonotype originates from a young woman with Graves' hyperthyroidism. This chain uses TRBV28 with TRBJ2-7; a weak D match, TRBD1 (6 bases). This CDR3 is CASSPDRFYEQYF. Written as DNA, the CDR3 is TGTGCCAGCAGTCCAGACAGGTTCTACGAGCAGTACTTC.